Only one count was recorded for the clone carrying this TCR beta chain. These data are taken from a study of control samples from healthy donors and cancer patients. Germline V gene data show CDR1 as LGHNA and CDR2 as YNFKEQ. The CDR3 runs 16 residues. Losses at the gene ends were 0 bases for V and 1 base for J; bases not matched to a gene: 5. TCRdb keeps only in-frame clones here, not all; method: immunoSEQ multiplex PCR. The profile shows under 150,000 clones, roughly 86% of them singletons. The genes are TRBV4-2 and TRBJ1-1; 7 bases align to TRBD1. Source material: PBMCs. This clonotype was sampled from a man in his forties or fifties with head and neck cancer. The CDR3 here is CASSQDGDRPNTEAFF. In nucleotides, the CDR3 is TGTGCCAGCAGCCAAGATGGGGACAGACCGAACACTGAAGCTTTCTTT.